The 12 T cell receptor beta chains below come from one sample, sequenced in a study of blood T cell repertoires in COVID-19. This table comes from immunoSEQ multiplex PCR, and its TCRdb copy is limited to in-frame clones, with some not included. Of approximately 100,000 clones listed, approximately 92% are singletons. What was sequenced was peripheral blood. The source is a woman of 80 years or more with acute or convalescent COVID-19.

The rearrangement joins TRBV14 to TRBJ2-3, with no clear D. The CDR3 length is 13 residues. V was shortened by 1 base and J by 7 bases, with 9 bases between the two germline ends. Germline loops: CDR1 SGHDN, CDR2 FVKESK. The CDR3 DNA is TGTGCCAGCAGCCAAGGTGGCAGGCATACGCAGTATTTT. Translating gives CASSQGGRHTQYF.

This rearrangement joins TRBV2 to TRBJ2-3, with 8 positions matching TRBD1. The V and J ends lost 6 bases and 4 bases, in that order; junction bases with no gene match: 3. CDR3 length: 13 amino acids. Germline loops: CDR1 SNHLY, CDR2 FYNNEI. This chain's CDR3 is CASSRDRSDTQYF. The CDR3 coding sequence is TGTGCCAGCAGCCGGGACAGGTCAGATACGCAGTATTTT.

The chain is built from TRBV20-1 and TRBJ2-5; D is undetermined. There are 14 residues in the CDR3. Germline lookup yields CDR1 DFQATT and CDR2 SNEGSKA (reference sequence). With 3 bases removed from V and 1 base from J, the gap between germline ends came to 12 bases. In nucleotides, the CDR3 is TGCAGTGCTAGTGAGGCCAGACTCCAAGAGACCCAGTACTTC. Translated, it gives CSASEARLQETQYF.

This clone has just a few counts. The chain links TRBV5-1 to TRBJ2-3, with 8 bases fitting TRBD2. Germline V lookup: CDR1 SGHRS, CDR2 YFSETQ. The CDR3 is made up of 15 amino acids. The V gene end was trimmed by 0 bases and the J gene end by 1 base; junction bases not matched to a gene: 1. This CDR3 is CASSLGRGGTDTQYF. CDR3 coding DNA: TGCGCCAGCAGCTTGGGGCGGGGGGGCACAGATACGCAGTATTTT.

This clone was observed a handful of times. The chain has TRBV28 and TRBJ1-6, with D perhaps matching TRBD1 (5 bases). Germline V gene lookup returns CDR1 MDHEN and CDR2 SYDVKM. The CDR3 loop spans 17 amino acids. V was clipped by 5 bases and J by 2 bases, with 16 bases between them. CDR3 DNA: TGTGCCAGCAGTACCCCCCCGGGGGACCCCTATAATTCACCCCTCCACTTT. Its protein is CASSTPPGDPYNSPLHF. Variable domain in full (rest from reference TRBV28 and TRBJ1-6): DVKVTQSSRYLVKRTGEKVFLECVQDMDHENMFWYRQDPGLGLRLIYFSYDVKMKEKGDIPEGYSVSREKKERFSLILESASTNQTSMYLCASSTPPGDPYNSPLHFGNGTRLTVT.

The chain couples TRBV7-2 to TRBJ2-3; 8 nucleotides agree with TRBD2. J lost 0 bases, V lost 3 bases, and 2 bases had no gene match. Per germline, CDR1 SGHTA and CDR2 FQGNSA. The CDR3 extends over 15 amino acids. The CDR3 sequence is CASSFRGGSTDTQYF. CDR3 nucleotide sequence: TGTGCCAGCAGCTTCCGGGGGGGGAGCACAGATACGCAGTATTTT.

This rearrangement joins TRBV18 to TRBJ1-5; D is undetermined. V was trimmed by 2 bases and J by 0 bases, leaving 8 bases between them. Germline V CDR1 and CDR2: KGHSH, LQKENI. The CDR3 runs to 15 residues. The CDR3 region has the DNA TGTGCCAGCTCACCAGGGCCAGCTAGCAATCAGCCCCAGCATTTT. Its translation is CASSPGPASNQPQHF. The entire variable domain, with the rest obtained from reference TRBV18 and TRBJ1-5, is as follows: NAGVMQNPRHLVRRRGQEARLRCSPMKGHSHVYWYRQLPEEGLKFMVYLQKENIIDESGMPKERFSAEFPKEGPSILRIQQVVRGDSAAYFCASSPGPASNQPQHFGDGTRLSIL.

CDR3 DNA: TGCGCCAGCAGCTGGGACGGGCTAGCGGGCTACAATGAGCAGTTCTTC. Its translation is CASSWDGLAGYNEQFF. The chain couples TRBV5-1 to TRBJ2-1, with 8 bases identical to TRBD2. The CDR3 is 16 residues long. Germline V gene data show CDR1 as SGHRS and CDR2 as YFSETQ. V shed 3 bases and J 3 bases; nucleotides not matched to a gene: 8.

The chain is built from TRBV5-1 and TRBJ2-1, with 12 bases lining up with TRBD2. Per germline, CDR1 SGHRS and CDR2 YFSETQ. V was clipped by 4 bases and J by 7 bases; unmatched bases: 3. This CDR3 has 14 residues. CDR3 bases: TGCGCCAGCAGCCAAGGACTAGCGGGGAATGAGCAGTTCTTC. Residues: CASSQGLAGNEQFF.

As DNA, the CDR3 is TGCGCCAGCAGCTATTTGGGGGACAACATCGTCTTCTTC. Protein sequence: CASSYLGDNIVFF. This rearrangement joins TRBV5-1 to TRBJ2-1; TRBD1 is a possible D gene (6 bases). The CDR3 spans 13 residues. Germline CDR1 SGHRS, CDR2 YFSETQ. Trimming took off 3 bases at V and 16 bases at J, with 20 bases between the two ends.

This chain connects TRBV7-9 to TRBJ2-3, with D unresolved. The V gene lost 4 bases and the J gene lost 2 bases, with 10 bases spanning the gap. The CDR3 extends over 14 amino acids. The V gene's germline CDR1 is SEHNR and CDR2 FQNEAQ (reference sequence). The CDR3 here is CASSSNEVTDTQYF. CDR3 bases: TGTGCCAGCAGCTCTAATGAAGTCACAGATACGCAGTATTTT. The full variable domain, its missing parts supplied by reference TRBV7-9 and TRBJ2-3, is DTGVSQNPRHKITKRGQNVTFRCDPISEHNRLYWYRQTLGQGPEFLTYFQNEAQLEKSRLLSDRFSAERPKGSFSTLEIQRTEQGDSAMYLCASSSNEVTDTQYFGPGTRLTVL.

This chain joins TRBV27 and TRBJ2-3, with a tentative D call TRBD1 (6 bases). Germline values: CDR1 MNHEY, CDR2 SMNVEV (reference sequence). The CDR3 is 14 amino acids. Trimming removed 5 bases at V and 6 bases at J, with 15 bases between. The CDR3 DNA sequence: TGTGCCAGCAGTATCTACAGGGTCGGGGATACGCAGTATTTT. It is translated as CASSIYRVGDTQYF.